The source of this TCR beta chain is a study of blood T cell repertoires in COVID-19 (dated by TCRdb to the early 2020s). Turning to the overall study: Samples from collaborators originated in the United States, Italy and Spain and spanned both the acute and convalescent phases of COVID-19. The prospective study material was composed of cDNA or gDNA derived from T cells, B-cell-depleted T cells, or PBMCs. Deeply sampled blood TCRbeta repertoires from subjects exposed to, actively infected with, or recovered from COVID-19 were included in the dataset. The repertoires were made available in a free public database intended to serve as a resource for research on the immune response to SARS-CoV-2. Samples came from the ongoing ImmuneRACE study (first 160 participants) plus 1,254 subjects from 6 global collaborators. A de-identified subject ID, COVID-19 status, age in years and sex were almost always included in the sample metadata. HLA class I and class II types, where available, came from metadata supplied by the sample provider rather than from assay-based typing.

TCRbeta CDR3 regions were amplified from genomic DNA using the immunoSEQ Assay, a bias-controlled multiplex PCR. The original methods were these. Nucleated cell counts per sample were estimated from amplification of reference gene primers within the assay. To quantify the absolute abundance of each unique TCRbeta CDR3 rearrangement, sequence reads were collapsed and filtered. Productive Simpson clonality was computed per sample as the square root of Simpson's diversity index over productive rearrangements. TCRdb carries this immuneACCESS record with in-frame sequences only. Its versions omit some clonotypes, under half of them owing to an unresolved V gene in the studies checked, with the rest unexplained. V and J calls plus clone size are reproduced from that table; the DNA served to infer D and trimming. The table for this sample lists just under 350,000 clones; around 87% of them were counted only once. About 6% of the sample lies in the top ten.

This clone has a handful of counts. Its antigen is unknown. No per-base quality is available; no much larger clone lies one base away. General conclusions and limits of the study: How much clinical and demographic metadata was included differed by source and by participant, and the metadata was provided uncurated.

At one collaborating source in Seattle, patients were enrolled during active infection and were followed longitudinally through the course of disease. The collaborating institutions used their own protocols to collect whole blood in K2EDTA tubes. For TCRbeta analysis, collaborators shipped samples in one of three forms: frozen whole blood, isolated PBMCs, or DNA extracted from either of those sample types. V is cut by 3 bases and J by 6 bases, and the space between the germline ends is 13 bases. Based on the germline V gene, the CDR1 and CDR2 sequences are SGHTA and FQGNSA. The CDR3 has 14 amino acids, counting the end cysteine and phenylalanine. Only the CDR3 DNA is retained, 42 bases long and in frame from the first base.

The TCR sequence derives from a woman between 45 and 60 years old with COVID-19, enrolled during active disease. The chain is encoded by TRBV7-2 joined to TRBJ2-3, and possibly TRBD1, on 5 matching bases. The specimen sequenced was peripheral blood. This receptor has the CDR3 CASSFQVSGDTQYF. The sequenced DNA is TGTGCCAGCAGCTTTCAAGTATCAGGGGATACGCAGTATTTT.